At least ten counts were recorded for the clone carrying this T cell receptor (beta chain). What it binds is unknown. This sample stems from a study of T-cell memory formation after mild COVID-19. Study-wide background: Clusters were largely donor specific.

TCRdb redid the calling of the 5' RACE reads with MiXCR, one entry per CDR3 protein. Of about half a million distinct CDR3 sequences in the sample, about 20% were seen once. Germline lookup yields CDR1 SEHNR and CDR2 FQNEAQ (reference sequence). CDR3 size: 10 residues. The V and J ends lost 2 bases and 8 bases respectively, with 1 base between them. Study outcomes and limitations: A subset of responding clones appeared in pre-infection memory, suggesting cross-reactive memory joined.

The sample consisted of PBMCs or a T cell subset sorted from them (not recorded which). The receptor was isolated from an adult woman who had mild COVID-19 (a few samples of this study predate the infection). Cell type and time point are not known. The J gene is TRBJ2-1, the V gene TRBV7-9; the D is unclear. The CDR3 sequence is CASSLHEQFF. Written as DNA, the CDR3 is TGTGCCAGCAGCTTACATGAGCAGTTCTTC.